These 3 T cell receptor beta chains came from one sample sequenced in a study of tumor-infiltrating lymphocytes in localized non-small cell lung cancer. Clones were read by immunoSEQ multiplex PCR, and TCRdb kept only the in-frame ones, dropping some. In the table there are 10,000 to 15,000 clones, roughly 85% of which are singletons. Sequencing was performed on uninvolved lung tissue not adjacent to the tumor. Source of these receptors: a human donor with non-small cell lung cancer.

The chain links TRBV29-1 to TRBJ2-5; no clear D gene. Looked up from germline, CDR1 is SQVTM and CDR2 is ANQGSEA. The ends were cut back, 4 bases at V and 2 bases at J, with 5 bases in the middle. The CDR3 sequence is 11 residues long. The CDR3 nucleotides are TGCAGCGTTGGCCGGCAAGAGACCCAGTACTTC. The encoded protein is CSVGRQETQYF.

The chain carries TRBV15 and TRBJ2-7; the match to TRBD1 covers 9 bases. The CDR3 is made up of 14 amino acids. V was pared by 6 bases and J by 3 bases, with 6 bases of the junction left unmatched. The germline V gene encodes CDR1 LNHNV and CDR2 YYDKDF (reference sequence). The CDR3 spells CATSATGGSYEQYF. CDR3 sequence (DNA): TGTGCCACCAGTGCGACAGGGGGTAGCTACGAGCAGTACTTC.

The chain combines TRBV5-1 with TRBJ2-7; D gene uncertain. V was pared by 1 base and J by 1 base, with 15 bases between. CDR1 and CDR2 (germline): SGHRS, YFSETQ. CDR3 length: 16 amino acids. The CDR3 region is CASSLNLNSISYEQYF. CDR3 nucleotides: TGCGCCAGCAGCTTGAACCTCAATAGTATATCCTACGAGCAGTACTTC.